This TCR beta chain emerged from a study of somatic mutations in cytotoxic T cells in rheumatoid arthritis. The germline V gene has CDR1 SEHNR and CDR2 FQNEAQ (reference sequence). Trimming left V 5 bases short and J 6 bases short, with 20 bases between. The CDR3 spans 16 residues. TCRdb's copy holds only in-frame clones and misses some; the assay was immunoSEQ multiplex PCR. This table holds 25,000 to 30,000 clones, 82% found once. This sequence joins TRBV7-9 and TRBJ2-1; D perhaps matches TRBD2 (7 bases). The source material was CD8+ T cells sorted from blood. The sequence was collected from a man aged 50-60 years in good health. CDR3 coding DNA: TGTGCCAGCAGCCAAGGGGGGGCTAGCGTAGGCAATGAGCAGTTCTTC. Translating it yields CASSQGGASVGNEQFF.